This T cell receptor (beta chain) was found in a study of blood T cells in healthy people across ages. CDR1 and CDR2 (germline): SGHAT, FQNNGV. This CDR3 comprises 14 residues. As for this clonotype: Its antigen is as yet unknown. A much larger clone is a single base away; this may be a read error.

Donors gave ten milliliters of peripheral blood apiece. Study-wide findings and caveats: In the absence of known donor CMV status, changes in expanded clonotypes were possibly confounded.

For the second PCR, which ran for about 6 to 12 cycles, a sample-barcoded 5' primer and a J-beta primer mix were used. TCRdb re-called the 5' RACE reads with MiXCR, one entry per CDR3 protein. Among roughly 1,700,000 distinct CDR3 sequences listed, roughly 30% were seen once. The clonotype was recovered from a woman in her twenties or thirties in good health. The chain has TRBV11-2 and TRBJ2-5, with a weak D call TRBD2 (6 bases). Sequenced input: blood. CDR3 amino acids: CASRDYPYQEAQYF. DNA of the CDR3: TGTGCCAGCAGGGACTATCCGTACCAAGAGGCCCAGTACTTC.